This T cell receptor beta chain was sequenced in a study of Ad26.COV2.S vaccination and SARS-CoV-2 variants. Whole-study results and caveats: Reportedly, after vaccination the spike-specific CD8+ and CD4+ T cell responses displayed substantial breadth. Measurements of TCR breadth and depth may have given underestimates of the total T cell responses.

Notes on this clone: Its antigen remains unidentified.

The V and J ends lost 8 bases and 5 bases, in that order; junction bases with no gene match: 3. The CDR3 extends over 12 amino acids. The germline V gene has CDR1 LNHDA and CDR2 SQIVND (reference sequence). Using immunoSEQ multiplex PCR, the repertoire was profiled, and TCRdb retains in-frame clones only, with some absent. The data contain around 420,000 clones, around nine tenths of them seen just once; the ten biggest clones take up 3.6%. Regarding treatment: approximately 18 received Ad26.COV2.S at low or high dose, single or two shots; 5 received placebo; per-sample allocation not given. The samples were gathered on day 63 after the first injection of vaccine or placebo. This person who donated was an adult of 18-55 years in Boston.

The chain couples TRBV19 to TRBJ1-2; TRBD1 matches 9 bases. The sequencing used peripheral blood, collected in a trial of Ad26.COV2.S vaccine versus placebo. The receptor comes from a person aged 18 to 65 who received the Ad26.COV2.S COVID-19 vaccine or a placebo. CDR3 nucleotides: TGTGCCAGTGGGGACAGGGCGTATGGCTACACCTTC. It translates to CASGDRAYGYTF. The full variable domain, in which reference TRBV19 and TRBJ1-2 provide the parts outside the CDR3, is DGGITQSPKYLFRKEGQNVTLSCEQNLNHDAMYWYRQDPGQGLRLIYYSQIVNDFQKGDIAEGYSVSREKKESFPLTVTSAQKNPTAFYLCASGDRAYGYTFGSGTRLTVV.